This passage covers 23 T cell receptor beta chains from one sample sequenced in a study of shared clonotypes between healthy human individuals. This table comes from immunoSEQ multiplex PCR, and its TCRdb copy is limited to in-frame clones, with some not included. The data show fewer than 1.8 million clones, 97% to 99% seen once. The source material was naive CD4+ T cells sorted from blood. The subset was: CD45RA+ positively selected. The source is a young man in good health.

The V call is TRBV27, the J call TRBJ2-3, with 10 bases identical to TRBD2. Looked up from germline, CDR1 is MNHEY and CDR2 is SMNVEV (reference sequence). This CDR3 comprises 16 residues. The V and J ends lost 5 bases and 5 bases, in that order; junction bases with no gene match: 10. This chain's CDR3 is CASSTLAGAPRDTQYF. DNA for the CDR3: TGTGCCAGCAGTACTCTAGCGGGAGCCCCGCGAGATACGCAGTATTTT.

This clone was observed a single time. This chain joins TRBV2 and TRBJ1-5, with 7 bases that match TRBD1. The junction had 11 bases not matched to a gene; V was cut back by 7 bases and J by 5 bases. From germline, CDR1 is SNHLY and CDR2 FYNNEI. The CDR3 has 15 amino acids. CDR3: CASMRLQGGDQPQHF. CDR3 DNA: TGTGCCAGCATGAGGTTGCAGGGGGGAGATCAGCCCCAGCATTTT.

The CDR3 sequence: CASSRGAGDEQFF. The CDR3 coding sequence is TGTGCCAGCAGCCGGGGGGCGGGAGATGAGCAGTTCTTC. The chain has TRBV9 and TRBJ2-1; possibly TRBD2 for D (7 bases). The CDR3 spans 13 residues. Germline CDR1 and CDR2: SGDLS and YYNGEE. The V end lost 4 bases, the J end lost 8 bases, and 13 bases lay between the germline ends.

Note on this clone: In the same sample, other DNA sequences code for this CDR3. The V call is TRBV7-9, the J call TRBJ2-2; TRBD1 or TRBD2 may be the D gene (5 bases each). Germline CDR1 is SEHNR and CDR2 is FQNEAQ (reference sequence). Between the trimmed V and J ends, which lost 1 base and 4 bases, there was a span of 10 bases. CDR3 length: 15 amino acids. The CDR3 DNA reads TGTGCCAGCAGCTTAGGGTCAGGGACCACCGGGGAGCTGTTTTTT. Translating gives CASSLGSGTTGELFF.

The chain recombines TRBV28 with TRBJ2-7; D uncertain. Germline-derived CDR1 and CDR2 are MDHEN and SYDVKM. V lost 8 bases, J lost 2 bases, and 7 bases lay in between. The CDR3 has 11 residues. CDR3 in DNA: TGTGCCAGCGGGCAGACCTACGAGCAGTACTTC. Amino acid sequence: CASGQTYEQYF. Full variable domain (remainder filled in from reference TRBV28 and TRBJ2-7): DVKVTQSSRYLVKRTGEKVFLECVQDMDHENMFWYRQDPGLGLRLIYFSYDVKMKEKGDIPEGYSVSREKKERFSLILESASTNQTSMYLCASGQTYEQYFGPGTRLTVT.

Comment on this clone: Other DNA variants within this sample encode the same CDR3. The rearrangement joins TRBV5-1 to TRBJ2-1, with D possibly being TRBD2 (5 bases). This CDR3 spans 13 amino acids. Germline-derived CDR1 and CDR2 are SGHRS and YFSETQ. V lost 4 bases and J 0 bases, leaving 5 bases between the germline ends. CDR3 sequence reads: CASSRDSYNEQFF. The CDR3 DNA follows: TGCGCCAGCAGCCGGGACTCCTACAATGAGCAGTTCTTC.

The CDR3 DNA is TGCGCCAGCAGCTTGTCGGCGACGCCGGAGGAGACCCAGTACTTC. This gives the protein CASSLSATPEETQYF. The J gene is TRBJ2-5, the V gene TRBV5-1; no definite D call. V dropped 1 base and J dropped 5 bases, with 15 bases sitting between them. This CDR3 spans 15 amino acids. Germline CDR1 reads SGHRS; CDR2 reads YFSETQ.

The rearrangement links TRBV5-6 to TRBJ2-3; D not certain. Germline lookup yields CDR1 SGHDT and CDR2 YYEEEE. V was clipped by 0 bases and J by 0 bases, with 8 bases between them. The CDR3 runs 15 residues. The CDR3 region is CASSLGLRSTDTQYF. In nucleotides, the CDR3 is TGTGCCAGCAGCTTGGGCTTACGTAGCACAGATACGCAGTATTTT.

The rearrangement uses TRBV5-1 and TRBJ2-5; 7 nucleotides align to TRBD1. CDR3 length: 13 amino acids. Germline V gives CDR1 SGHRS, CDR2 YFSETQ. Germline trimming cut 4 bases from V and 3 bases from J; bases unmatched to any gene: 3. In DNA form, the CDR3 reads TGCGCCAGCAGCATAGGGACAGAAGAGACCCAGTACTTC. Its translation is CASSIGTEETQYF.

This clone was picked up one time. The identical CDR3 is also encoded by other nucleotide sequences in the sample. The J gene is TRBJ2-5, the V gene TRBV18, with no clear D. The germline CDR1 and CDR2 sequences are KGHSH and LQKENI. V was pared by 2 bases and J by 3 bases, with 4 bases between. This CDR3 spans 12 amino acids. The chain's CDR3 is CASSPYKETQYF. The CDR3 nucleotides read TGTGCCAGCTCACCATACAAAGAGACCCAGTACTTC.

This chain uses TRBV7-9 with TRBJ1-1, with D possibly being TRBD1 (6 bases). V was clipped by 5 bases and J by 5 bases, with 15 bases between them. The CDR3 is made up of 14 amino acids. Germline V CDR1 and CDR2: SEHNR, FQNEAQ (reference sequence). The CDR3 nucleotides are TGTGCCAGCAGCCAACAGGGTACGGTTACTGAAGCTTTCTTT. Translated: CASSQQGTVTEAFF.

This rearrangement joins TRBV11-2 to TRBJ2-7, with D possibly matching TRBD1 (6 bases). There are 16 residues in the CDR3. The V gene's germline CDR1 is SGHAT and CDR2 FQNNGV. Trimming stripped 1 base from V and 3 bases from J, with 16 bases between. The CDR3 DNA is TGTGCCAGCAGCTTAGTAACGGCAGGGGTCTTCTACGAGCAGTACTTC. Protein product: CASSLVTAGVFYEQYF.

The V gene is TRBV15, the J gene TRBJ1-2; no clear D gene. This CDR3 has 12 amino acids. Trimming took off 5 bases at V and 1 base at J, with 5 bases between the two ends. CDR1 LNHNV and CDR2 YYDKDF come from the germline V gene (reference sequence). CDR3 in amino acids: CATSASNYGYTF. The DNA of the CDR3 is TGTGCCACCAGCGCTAGTAACTATGGCTACACCTTC.

The V and J genes are TRBV2 and TRBJ2-1; TRBD2 might be the D (5 bases). Germline V gives CDR1 SNHLY, CDR2 FYNNEI. The CDR3 spans 11 residues. Trimming removed 7 bases at V and 12 bases at J, with 13 bases between. The CDR3 is CASKSGTGQFF. The CDR3, as DNA: TGTGCCAGCAAAAGCGGTACTGGGCAGTTCTTC.

The chain recombines TRBV5-1 with TRBJ2-7, with 13 bases aligning to TRBD2. CDR3 length: 15 residues. Germline V gene data show CDR1 as SGHRS and CDR2 as YFSETQ. V lost 3 bases, J lost 4 bases, and 4 bases stayed unmatched. CDR3 in DNA: TGCGCCAGCAGCTCACTAGCGGGAGGGGATTACGAGCAGTACTTC. This encodes CASSSLAGGDYEQYF.

Details on this clone: Other DNA sequences within the sample encode an identical CDR3. The chain carries TRBV28 and TRBJ1-5; no clear D. Germline CDR1 is MDHEN and CDR2 is SYDVKM. Trimming took off 6 bases at V and 0 bases at J, with 6 bases between the two ends. This CDR3 comprises 13 residues. The chain's CDR3 is CASSLPSNQPQHF. The DNA of the CDR3 is TGTGCCAGCAGCCTACCTAGCAATCAGCCCCAGCATTTT.

The chain combines TRBV29-1 with TRBJ2-2; D is perhaps TRBD1 or TRBD2 (6 bases each). CDR1 is SQVTM and CDR2 is ANQGSEA in the germline V gene. The CDR3 runs to 14 residues. V was pared by 4 bases and J by 9 bases, with 18 bases between. The CDR3 here is CSVGWLGGPRELFF. The CDR3 DNA reads as TGCAGCGTTGGGTGGCTTGGGGGGCCGAGGGAGCTGTTTTTT.

The CDR3: CASSGGQGRSYEQYF. The DNA for the CDR3 is TGTGCCAGCAGCGGAGGACAGGGAAGGTCCTACGAGCAGTACTTC. The chain carries TRBV5-5 and TRBJ2-7; TRBD1 matches 8 bases. Germline trimming cut 4 bases from V and 1 base from J; bases unmatched to any gene: 7. CDR3 length: 15 amino acids. Germline CDR1 reads SGHKS; CDR2 reads YYEKEE (reference sequence).

The chain has TRBV28 and TRBJ2-7; D might be TRBD1 (6 bases). CDR1 is MDHEN and CDR2 is SYDVKM in the germline V gene. The CDR3 sequence is 16 residues long. The V end was cut by 5 bases, the J end by 0 bases, with 17 bases between. The CDR3 DNA reads TGTGCCAGCAGTCCTTACAGGGACCGGAGCTCCTACGAGCAGTACTTC. It is translated as CASSPYRDRSSYEQYF.

This clone was seen only once. This same CDR3 is encoded by further DNA sequences in the sample. The chain combines TRBV18 with TRBJ2-5, with a tentative D call TRBD2 (5 bases). V dropped 5 bases and J dropped 4 bases, with 5 bases sitting between them. Germline lookup yields CDR1 KGHSH and CDR2 LQKENI. The CDR3 has 11 residues. CDR3 region: CASSEGETQYF. The CDR3 bases are TGTGCCAGCTCAGAGGGAGAGACCCAGTACTTC.

The chain uses TRBV5-3 and TRBJ1-3; unclear D gene. TRBV5-3 is classed as an ORF, of uncertain function. This CDR3 is 12 amino acids long. Trimming removed 4 bases from V and 4 bases from J, with 6 bases in between. CDR3 residues: CARSRKGNTIYF. The DNA for the CDR3 is TGTGCCAGAAGCCGAAAAGGAAACACCATATATTTT.

The chain employs TRBV2 and TRBJ2-1; TRBD2 agrees at 13 bases. The V gene end was trimmed by 5 bases and the J gene end by 14 bases; junction bases not matched to a gene: 0. Germline V CDR1 and CDR2: SNHLY, FYNNEI. The CDR3 spans 11 residues. The CDR3 loop is CASSTSGREFF. Written as DNA, the CDR3 is TGTGCCAGCAGTACTAGCGGGAGGGAGTTCTTC.

This chain links TRBV30 with TRBJ1-2; D may be TRBD1 (6 bases). The germline V gene has CDR1 GTSNPN and CDR2 SVGIG (reference sequence). The CDR3 has 13 residues. V dropped 1 base and J dropped 8 bases, with 14 bases sitting between them. DNA of the CDR3: TGTGCCTGGAGTGCCCCGGGGGGCAGAGGCTACACCTTC. Amino acids: CAWSAPGGRGYTF.